Shown below are 5 T cell receptor beta chains from a single sample sequenced in a study of OX40 agonist ivuxolimab in advanced cancers. Assay used: immunoSEQ multiplex PCR; TCRdb lists only in-frame clones, some missing. The top ten hold 15% to 20% of the sample, which has 35,000 to 40,000 clones, under 85% seen once. The sequences come from CD4+ or CD8+ T cells sorted from blood, collected in a trial of the OX40 agonist ivuxolimab. Receptor source: an adult with an advanced solid tumor such as melanoma, head and neck, liver or kidney cancer.

The chain couples TRBV11-3 to TRBJ2-5; no firm D call. Trimming removed 3 bases at V and 7 bases at J, with 9 bases between. CDR1 and CDR2 from the germline V gene are SGHNT and YENEEA. CDR3 length equals 12 residues. The CDR3 sequence: CASSFGGGTQYF. In DNA form, the CDR3 reads TGTGCCAGCAGCTTCGGCGGTGGGACCCAGTACTTC.

The chain uses TRBV19 and TRBJ1-3; D gene ambiguous. Germline lookup yields CDR1 LNHDA and CDR2 SQIVND (reference sequence). V was pared by 4 bases and J by 0 bases, with 10 bases between. This CDR3 region has 15 residues. This CDR3 reads CASSRDTFSGNTIYF. CDR3 in DNA: TGTGCCAGTAGTAGAGACACCTTCTCTGGAAACACCATATATTTT.

V gene TRBV7-2 combines with J gene TRBJ2-6, with 11 bases identical to TRBD1. Germline V lookup: CDR1 SGHTA, CDR2 FQGNSA. CDR3 length: 17 amino acids. V was clipped by 5 bases and J by 3 bases; unmatched bases: 6. CDR3 protein: CASSRTGGYGGANVLTF. The CDR3, as DNA: TGTGCCAGCAGCCGGACAGGGGGCTACGGTGGGGCCAACGTCCTGACTTTC.

J is TRBJ2-5 and V is TRBV13, with 14 bases aligning to TRBD2. CDR1 is PRHDT, CDR2 FYEKMQ, per germline (reference sequence). V shed 5 bases, J shed 5 bases, and the junction held 10 bases outside the gene matches. The CDR3 loop spans 17 amino acids. CDR3 loop: CASSILMGLAGEETQYF. The DNA of the CDR3 is TGTGCCAGCAGCATATTAATGGGACTAGCGGGGGAGGAGACCCAGTACTTC. The full variable domain, its missing parts supplied by reference TRBV13 and TRBJ2-5, is AAGVIQSPRHLIKEKRETATLKCYPIPRHDTVYWYQQGPGQDPQFLISFYEKMQSDKGSIPDRFSAQQFSDYHSELNMSSLELGDSALYFCASSILMGLAGEETQYFGPGTRLLVL.

The DNA of the CDR3 is TGTGCCAGCAGTCCCCGGGACTTCCTATACAATGAGCAGTTCTTC. It yields the protein CASSPRDFLYNEQFF. The rearrangement links TRBV6-1 to TRBJ2-1; possibly TRBD2 for D (6 bases). Trimming took off 5 bases at V and 4 bases at J, with 15 bases between the two ends. The CDR3 contains 15 residues. Per the germline V gene, CDR1 is MNHNS and CDR2 is SASEGT.